These 13 T cell receptor beta chains originate from one sample sequenced in a study of T cell repertoires in cytomegalovirus infection. TCRdb processed the reads anew with MiXCR; each CDR3 protein has one entry. The repertoire holds about 890,000 distinct CDR3 sequences, roughly 30% seen once, with around 15% in the top ten. For these receptors, no antigen is known. Sequenced here: cultured CD8+ T cells from PBMCs, sampled from culture after CMV antigen stimulation. All receptors come from a human donor in good health (CMV status not recorded). Some clones in this sample may be carry-over from other donors' samples.

This chain's CDR3 is CASSPAEDYGYTF. In DNA form, the CDR3 reads TGCGCCAGCAGCCCAGCAGAGGACTATGGCTACACCTTC. This chain uses TRBV4-3 with TRBJ1-2; D not certain. The CDR3 covers 13 residues. CDR1 and CDR2 (germline): LGHNA, YSLEER. Trimming took 4 bases from V and 3 from J, leaving 9 bases between them.

This chain joins TRBV7-9 and TRBJ1-1; TRBD1 is a possible D gene (5 bases). V was clipped by 10 bases and J by 1 base, with 13 bases between them. This CDR3 comprises 13 residues. Germline V lookup: CDR1 SEHNR, CDR2 FQNEAQ (reference sequence). The CDR3 region has the DNA TGTGCCACTCTCGTCGGGGGGAACACTGAAGCTTTCTTT. Its translation: CATLVGGNTEAFF.

The chain has TRBV20-1 and TRBJ2-7; TRBD2 might be the D (7 bases). The CDR3 contains 14 residues. Trimming removed 6 bases at V and 6 bases at J, with 21 bases between. Germline CDR1 and CDR2: DFQATT and SNEGSKA (reference sequence). In nucleotides, the CDR3 is TGCAGTGCCCCGGCTGGGGAGGGGGGGCTCGAGCAGTACTTC. Amino acid sequence: CSAPAGEGGLEQYF.

In its sample, this clonotype was seen a few times. This sequence joins TRBV7-9 and TRBJ1-2; TRBD1 is a possible D gene (5 bases). Per germline, CDR1 SEHNR and CDR2 FQNEAQ (reference sequence). The CDR3 has 15 amino acids. Trimming pared 8 bases from V and 2 bases from J, leaving 18 bases between. CDR3 DNA sequence: TGTGCCAGCCTCCACGGGGACCGTAAAAACTATGGCTACACCTTC. It yields the protein CASLHGDRKNYGYTF.

V is TRBV4-3 and J is TRBJ2-3; 7 nucleotides agree with TRBD2. The V segment lost 0 bases and the J segment 5 bases; nucleotides outside the gene matches: 5. The CDR3 spans 15 residues. The germline V gene encodes CDR1 LGHNA and CDR2 YSLEER. The CDR3 DNA is TGCGCCAGCAGCCAAGATGGGGGGGAAAGAGATACGCAGTATTTT. Protein product: CASSQDGGERDTQYF.

The chain links TRBV27 to TRBJ1-1; the D is unclear. The CDR3 loop spans 13 amino acids. CDR1 is MNHEY and CDR2 is SMNVEV in the germline V gene (reference sequence). V was cut by 2 bases and J by 3 bases, with 7 bases left in between. The CDR3 sequence is CASSLATDTEAFF. The CDR3 region has the DNA TGTGCCAGCAGTTTAGCAACGGACACTGAAGCTTTCTTT.

The chain couples TRBV7-6 to TRBJ1-6, with 8 bases that match TRBD1. This CDR3 spans 15 amino acids. V was clipped by 5 bases and J by 4 bases; unmatched bases: 4. CDR1 and CDR2 (germline): SGHVS, FNYEAQ. CDR3 region: CASSRTGTYNSPLHF. The CDR3 nucleotides read TGTGCCAGCAGCAGGACAGGGACATATAATTCACCCCTCCACTTT.

This clonotype was detected once. A much larger clone differs from this one at a single base, so this may be a read error. The chain uses TRBV4-1 and TRBJ1-2, with D perhaps matching TRBD1 (6 bases). There are 15 residues in the CDR3. Per the germline V gene, CDR1 is MGHRA and CDR2 is YSYEKL. Trimming cost V 4 bases and J 6 bases, with 18 bases left between them. The DNA for the CDR3 is TGCGCCAGCAGCCGAGTGGGGGCCTTGATTCATGGCTACACCTTC. Its protein product is CASSRVGALIHGYTF.

This rearrangement joins TRBV4-1 to TRBJ2-1; D not resolved. V gave up 2 bases and J gave up 9 bases, with 14 bases separating them. The CDR3 covers 14 residues. Germline V gene data show CDR1 as MGHRA and CDR2 as YSYEKL. CDR3 sequence reads: CASSQSPPGAEQFF. The CDR3 nucleotides read TGCGCCAGCAGCCAAAGCCCCCCCGGAGCTGAGCAGTTCTTC.

The sample holds a few counts of this clonotype. The V and J genes are TRBV4-3 and TRBJ2-5; 9 bases map to TRBD2. Germline CDR1 reads LGHNA; CDR2 reads YSLEER. Trimming at V came to 4 bases and at J to 6 bases, leaving 18 bases not matched to a gene. This CDR3 has 18 amino acids. As DNA, the CDR3 is TGCGCCAGCAGCCCTGCGCTAGCGGGGACCCCCACAACAAAGACCCAGTACTTC. Amino acids: CASSPALAGTPTTKTQYF.

This chain connects TRBV12-3 or TRBV12-4 to TRBJ2-5; the D call may be TRBD1 or TRBD2 (5 bases each). There are 13 residues in the CDR3. The ends were cut back, 6 bases at V and 7 bases at J, with 15 bases in the middle. The CDR3 loop reads CASSIDSAGTQYF. The CDR3 DNA reads as TGTGCCAGCAGCATTGACAGTGCGGGGACCCAGTACTTC.

This clonotype was found many times. The chain uses TRBV6-1 and TRBJ1-1; the D gene is possibly TRBD1 (5 bases). V shed 4 bases and J shed 0 bases, with 9 bases lying between them. Germline lookup yields CDR1 MNHNS and CDR2 SASEGT. The CDR3 sequence is 14 residues long. CDR3 nucleotide sequence: TGTGCCAGCAGTGGTCGGGGACTGAACACTGAAGCTTTCTTT. Translating it yields CASSGRGLNTEAFF.

The table lists this clonotype with a few counts. J is TRBJ2-5 and V is TRBV19; 8 nucleotides align to TRBD1. V lost 6 bases, J lost 5 bases, and 14 bases stayed unmatched. Germline CDR1 is LNHDA and CDR2 is SQIVND (reference sequence). The CDR3 has 16 residues. CDR3 in DNA: TGTGCCAGTAGCGAGACAGGGGTAAAGAGCGAGGAGACCCAGTACTTC. It encodes CASSETGVKSEETQYF.